The present TCR beta chain was sequenced within a study of CD8+ T cells in alopecia areata. Notes on the study in general: During tofacitinib treatment, many expanded lesional clones remained in scalp and blood.

As regards this clone: Antigen unknown.

RNA, once extracted, was reverse transcribed into cDNA for use as the sequencing template. Repertoires were generated with immunoSEQ multiplex PCR, while TCRdb's copy carries only in-frame clones and drops some. The sample shows approximately 170,000 clones, about three fifths of them seen only once. CDR1 is SQVTM and CDR2 is ANQGSEA in the germline V gene. V was clipped by 7 bases and J by 0 bases; unmatched bases: 6. This CDR3 comprises 13 residues. The treatment was: oral pan-JAK inhibitor, 5-10 mg twice daily. This receptor was identified in a human donor with alopecia areata. J is TRBJ2-7 and V is TRBV29-1; 7 positions match TRBD1. Sequences were derived from CD4+ T cells sorted from blood, sampled at week 4, from a patient treated with tofacitinib. Here the CDR3 reads CSARQGSSYEQYF. Written as DNA, the CDR3 is TGCAGCGCTCGACAGGGTAGCTCCTACGAGCAGTACTTC.